This TCR beta chain was identified during a study of T cells in Graves' hyperthyroidism and ophthalmopathy. Study observations and caveats: In the blood, most expanded thyroid clonotypes above 0.001 appeared as well.

RNA transcripts provided the source from which TCR beta CDR3 regions were amplified. The HTBI primer set was used in a first-round RT-PCR of the TCR CDR3. TCRdb reanalysed the multiplex PCR reads using MiXCR and keeps one entry per CDR3 protein. The sample includes approximately 420,000 distinct CDR3 sequences, around 13% seen only once; the top ten take about 4.9%. Clinical symptoms, serum thyroxine, TRAb, thyroid ultrasound and orbital computed tomography informed diagnoses. This CDR3 is built from 12 residues. The germline CDR1 and CDR2 sequences are SGHDT and YYEEEE. The V end lost 4 bases, the J end lost 9 bases, and 13 bases lay between the germline ends. This clonotype was recorded a few times. Its specificity is not known.

The TCR sequence derives from a woman younger than 30 with Graves' hyperthyroidism. The gene calls are TRBV5-6 and TRBJ2-5, with D perhaps being TRBD1 or TRBD2 (6 bases each). Sequencing was carried out using blood. CDR3 DNA sequence: TGTGCCAGCAGCCAGGGGAGGTGGGCCCAGTACTTC. Translation gives CASSQGRWAQYF.